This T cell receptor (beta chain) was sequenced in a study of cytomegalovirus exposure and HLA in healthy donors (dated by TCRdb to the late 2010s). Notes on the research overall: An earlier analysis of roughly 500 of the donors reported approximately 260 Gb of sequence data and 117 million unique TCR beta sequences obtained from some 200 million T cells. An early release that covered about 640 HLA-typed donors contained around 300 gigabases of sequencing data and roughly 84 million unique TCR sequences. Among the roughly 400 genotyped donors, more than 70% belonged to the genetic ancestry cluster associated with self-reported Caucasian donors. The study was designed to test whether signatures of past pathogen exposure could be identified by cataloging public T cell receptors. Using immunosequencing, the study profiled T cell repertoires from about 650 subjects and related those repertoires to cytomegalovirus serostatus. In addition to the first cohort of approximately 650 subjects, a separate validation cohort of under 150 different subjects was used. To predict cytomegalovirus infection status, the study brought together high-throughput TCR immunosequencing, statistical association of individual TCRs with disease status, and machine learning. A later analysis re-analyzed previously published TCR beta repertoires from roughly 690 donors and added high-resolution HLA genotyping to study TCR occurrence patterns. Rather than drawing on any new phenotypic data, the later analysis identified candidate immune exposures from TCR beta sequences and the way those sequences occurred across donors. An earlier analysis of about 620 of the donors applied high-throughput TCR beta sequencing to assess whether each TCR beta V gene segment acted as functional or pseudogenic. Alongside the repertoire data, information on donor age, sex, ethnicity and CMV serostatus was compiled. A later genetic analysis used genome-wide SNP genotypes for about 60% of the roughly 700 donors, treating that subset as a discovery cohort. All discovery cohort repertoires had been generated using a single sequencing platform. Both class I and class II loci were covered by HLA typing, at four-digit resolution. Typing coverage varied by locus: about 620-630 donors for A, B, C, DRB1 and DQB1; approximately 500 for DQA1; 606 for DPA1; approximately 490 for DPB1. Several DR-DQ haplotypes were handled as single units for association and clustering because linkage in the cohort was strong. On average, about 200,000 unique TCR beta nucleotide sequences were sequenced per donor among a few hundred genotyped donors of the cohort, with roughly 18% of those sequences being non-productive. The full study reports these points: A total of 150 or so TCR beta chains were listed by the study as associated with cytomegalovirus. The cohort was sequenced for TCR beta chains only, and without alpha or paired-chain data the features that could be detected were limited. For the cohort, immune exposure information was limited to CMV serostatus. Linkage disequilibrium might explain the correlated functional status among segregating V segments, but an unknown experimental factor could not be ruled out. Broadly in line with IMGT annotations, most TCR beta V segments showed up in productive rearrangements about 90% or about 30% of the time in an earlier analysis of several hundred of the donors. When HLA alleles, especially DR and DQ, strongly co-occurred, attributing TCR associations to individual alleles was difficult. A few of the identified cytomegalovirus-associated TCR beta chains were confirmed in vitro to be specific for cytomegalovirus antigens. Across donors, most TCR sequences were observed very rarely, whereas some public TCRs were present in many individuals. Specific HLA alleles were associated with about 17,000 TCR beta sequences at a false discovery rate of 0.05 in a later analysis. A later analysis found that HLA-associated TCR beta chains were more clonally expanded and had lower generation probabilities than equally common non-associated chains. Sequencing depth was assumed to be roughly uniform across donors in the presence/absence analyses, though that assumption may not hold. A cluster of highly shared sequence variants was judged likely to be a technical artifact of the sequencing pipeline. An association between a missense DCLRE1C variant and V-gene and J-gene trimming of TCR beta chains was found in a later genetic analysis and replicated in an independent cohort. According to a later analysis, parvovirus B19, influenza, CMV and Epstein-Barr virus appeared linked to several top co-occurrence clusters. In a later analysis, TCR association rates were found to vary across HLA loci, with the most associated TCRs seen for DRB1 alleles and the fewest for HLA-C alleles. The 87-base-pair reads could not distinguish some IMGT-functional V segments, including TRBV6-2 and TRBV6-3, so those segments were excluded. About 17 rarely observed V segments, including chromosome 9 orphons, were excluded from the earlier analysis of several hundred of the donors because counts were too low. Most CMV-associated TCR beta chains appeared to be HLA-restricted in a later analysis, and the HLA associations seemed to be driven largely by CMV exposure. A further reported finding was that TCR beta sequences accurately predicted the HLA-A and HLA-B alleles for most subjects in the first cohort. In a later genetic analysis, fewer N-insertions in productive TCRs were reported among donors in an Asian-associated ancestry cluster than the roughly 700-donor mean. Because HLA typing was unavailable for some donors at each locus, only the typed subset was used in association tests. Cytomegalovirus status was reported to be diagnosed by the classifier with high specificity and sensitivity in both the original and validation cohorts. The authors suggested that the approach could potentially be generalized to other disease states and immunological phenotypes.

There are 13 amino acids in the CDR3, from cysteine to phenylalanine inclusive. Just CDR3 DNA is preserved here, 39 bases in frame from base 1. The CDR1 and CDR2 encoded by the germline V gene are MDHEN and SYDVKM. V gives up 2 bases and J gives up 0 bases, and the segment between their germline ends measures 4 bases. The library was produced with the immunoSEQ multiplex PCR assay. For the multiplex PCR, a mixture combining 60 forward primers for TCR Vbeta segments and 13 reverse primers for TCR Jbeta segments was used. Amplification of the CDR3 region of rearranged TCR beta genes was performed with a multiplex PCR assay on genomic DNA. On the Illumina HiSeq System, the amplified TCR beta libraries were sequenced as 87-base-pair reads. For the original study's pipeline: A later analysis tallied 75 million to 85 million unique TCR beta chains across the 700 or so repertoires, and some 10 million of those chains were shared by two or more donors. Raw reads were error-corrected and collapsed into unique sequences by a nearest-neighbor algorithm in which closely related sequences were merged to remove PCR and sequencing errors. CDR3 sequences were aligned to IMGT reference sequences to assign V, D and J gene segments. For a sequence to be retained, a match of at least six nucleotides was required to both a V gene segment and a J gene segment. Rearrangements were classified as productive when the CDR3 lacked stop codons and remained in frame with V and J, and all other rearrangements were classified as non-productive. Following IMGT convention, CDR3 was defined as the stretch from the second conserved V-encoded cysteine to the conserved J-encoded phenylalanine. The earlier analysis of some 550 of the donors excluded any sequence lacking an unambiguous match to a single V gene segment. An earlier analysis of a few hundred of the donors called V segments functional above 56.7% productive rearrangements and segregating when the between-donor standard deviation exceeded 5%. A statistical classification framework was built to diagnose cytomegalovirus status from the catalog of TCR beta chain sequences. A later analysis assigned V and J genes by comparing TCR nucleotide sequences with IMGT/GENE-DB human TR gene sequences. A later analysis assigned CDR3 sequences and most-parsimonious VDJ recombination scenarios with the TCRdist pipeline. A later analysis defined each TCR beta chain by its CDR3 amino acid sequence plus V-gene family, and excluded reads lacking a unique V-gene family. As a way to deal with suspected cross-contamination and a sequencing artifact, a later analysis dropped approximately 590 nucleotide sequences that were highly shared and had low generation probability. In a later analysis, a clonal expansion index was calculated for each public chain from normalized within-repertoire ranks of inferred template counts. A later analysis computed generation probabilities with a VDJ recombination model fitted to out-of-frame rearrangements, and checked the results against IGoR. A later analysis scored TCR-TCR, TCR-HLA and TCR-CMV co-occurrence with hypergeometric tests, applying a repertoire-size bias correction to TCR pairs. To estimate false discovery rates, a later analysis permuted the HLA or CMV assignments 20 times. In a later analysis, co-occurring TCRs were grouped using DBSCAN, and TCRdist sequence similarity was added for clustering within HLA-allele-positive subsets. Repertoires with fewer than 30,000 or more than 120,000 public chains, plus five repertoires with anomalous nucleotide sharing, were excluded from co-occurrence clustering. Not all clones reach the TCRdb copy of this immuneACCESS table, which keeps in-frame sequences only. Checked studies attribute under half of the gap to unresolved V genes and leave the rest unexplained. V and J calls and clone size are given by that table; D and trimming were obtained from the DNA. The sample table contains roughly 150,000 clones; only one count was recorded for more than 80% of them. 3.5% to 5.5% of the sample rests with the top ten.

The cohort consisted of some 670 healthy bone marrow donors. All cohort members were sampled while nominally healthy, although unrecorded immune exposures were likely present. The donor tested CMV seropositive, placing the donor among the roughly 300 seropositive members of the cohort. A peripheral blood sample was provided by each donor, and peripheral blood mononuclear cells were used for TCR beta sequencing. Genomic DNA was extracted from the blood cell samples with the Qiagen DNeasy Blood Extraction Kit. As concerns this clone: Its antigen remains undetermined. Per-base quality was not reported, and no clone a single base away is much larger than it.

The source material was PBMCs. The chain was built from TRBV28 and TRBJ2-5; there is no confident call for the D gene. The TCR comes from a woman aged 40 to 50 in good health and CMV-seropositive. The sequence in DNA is TGTGCCAGCAGTTTAATATACCAAGAGACCCAGTACTTC. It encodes CASSLIYQETQYF.